The text below deals with one T cell receptor beta chain. The source of the sample is a study of blood T cell repertoires in COVID-19. Sequencing used immunoSEQ multiplex PCR; TCRdb keeps in-frame clones, though not all of them. The table lists about 200,000 clones, about 83% of them singletons. The CDR3 length is 20 residues. Germline CDR1 is MGHRA and CDR2 is YSYEKL. J gave up 0 bases and V 0 bases, and 13 bases lay outside the gene matches. This rearrangement joins TRBV4-1 to TRBJ1-3; 8 bases map to TRBD1. The TCR originated in a woman aged 45-59 years with active or convalescent COVID-19. Sequenced sample: peripheral blood. CDR3 region: CASSQETGTGRTSSGNTIYF. In DNA, the CDR3 is TGCGCCAGCAGCCAAGAAACGGGGACAGGCAGAACAAGCTCTGGAAACACCATATATTTT.